This T cell receptor (beta chain) was retrieved from a study of T-cell reconstitution after alpha-beta-depleted transplantation in children. This clonotype has more than one count but fewer than ten. The CDR3 extends over 17 amino acids. V lost 1 base and J 3 bases, leaving 22 bases between the germline ends. The germline V gene has CDR1 DFQATT and CDR2 SNEGSKA (reference sequence). Preparation of the TCRbeta library was carried out with unique molecular identifiers. One entry per CDR3 protein, called by TCRdb with MiXCR from the PCR reads. The table records about 980,000 distinct CDR3 sequences, about 26% of them present only once.

The chain employs TRBV20-1 and TRBJ2-7; D could derive from TRBD1 or TRBD2 (6 bases each). The clonotype comes from a boy under three years old who had a stem cell transplant for SCID, so the T cells may come from the graft donor. This material consisted of PBMCs, mostly from graft donor cells, taken 360 days after TCRalphabeta/CD19-depleted stem cell transplant. The CDR3 is CSARGWDKGGFSYEQYF. In DNA, the CDR3 is TGCAGTGCTAGAGGTTGGGACAAGGGGGGCTTTAGCTACGAGCAGTACTTC.